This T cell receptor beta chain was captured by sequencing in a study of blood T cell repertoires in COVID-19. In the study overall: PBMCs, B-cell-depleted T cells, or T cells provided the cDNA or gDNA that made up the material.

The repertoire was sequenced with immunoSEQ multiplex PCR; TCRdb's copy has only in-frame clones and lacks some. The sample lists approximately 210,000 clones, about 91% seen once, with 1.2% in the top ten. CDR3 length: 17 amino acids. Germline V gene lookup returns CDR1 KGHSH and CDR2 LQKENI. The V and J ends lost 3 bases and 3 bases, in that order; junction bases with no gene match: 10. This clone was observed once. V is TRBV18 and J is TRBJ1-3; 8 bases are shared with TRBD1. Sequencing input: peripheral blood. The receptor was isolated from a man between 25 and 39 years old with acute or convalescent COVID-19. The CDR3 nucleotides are TGTGCCAGCTCACCTTACTCCGCAGGGGGCTATGGAAACACCATATATTTT. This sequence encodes CASSPYSAGGYGNTIYF.